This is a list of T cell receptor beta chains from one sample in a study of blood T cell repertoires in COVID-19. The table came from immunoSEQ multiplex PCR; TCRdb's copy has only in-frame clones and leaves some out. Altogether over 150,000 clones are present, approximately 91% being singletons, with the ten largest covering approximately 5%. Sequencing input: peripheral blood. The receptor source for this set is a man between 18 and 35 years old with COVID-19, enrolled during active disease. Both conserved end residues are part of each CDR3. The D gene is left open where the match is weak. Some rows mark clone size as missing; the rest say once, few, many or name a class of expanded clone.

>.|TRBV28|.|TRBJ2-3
CASSPSSTDTQYF
TGTGCCAGCAGTCCTTCTAGCACAGATACGCAGTATTTT
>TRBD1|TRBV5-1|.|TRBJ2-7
CASSLQGSSYEQYF
TGCGCCAGCAGCCTACAGGGGAGCTCCTACGAGCAGTACTTC
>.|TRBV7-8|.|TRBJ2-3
CASSFGSSAASTDTQYF
TGTGCCAGCAGCTTTGGGTCTAGCGCAGCTAGCACAGATACGCAGTATTTT
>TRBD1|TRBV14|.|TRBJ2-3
CASSQWTGAIDTQYF
TGTGCCAGCAGCCAATGGACAGGGGCAATAGATACGCAGTATTTT
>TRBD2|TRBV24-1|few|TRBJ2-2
CATSASVRASGLNTGELFF
TGTGCCACCAGTGCTTCCGTTCGGGCTAGCGGGTTGAACACCGGGGAGCTGTTTTTT
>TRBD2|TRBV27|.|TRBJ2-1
CASSFASGVHNEQFF
TGTGCCAGCAGTTTCGCTAGCGGAGTGCACAATGAGCAGTTCTTC
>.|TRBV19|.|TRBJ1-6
CASSIFYGSYNSPLHF
TGTGCCAGTAGTATTTTTTACGGCTCCTATAATTCACCCCTCCACTTT
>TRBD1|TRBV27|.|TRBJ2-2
CASSSPGQGSSTGELFF
TGTGCCAGCAGTTCCCCGGGACAGGGGTCCTCCACCGGGGAGCTGTTTTTT
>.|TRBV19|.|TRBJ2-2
CASSRWQTNTGELFF
TGTGCCAGTAGTCGTTGGCAGACGAACACCGGGGAGCTGTTTTTT
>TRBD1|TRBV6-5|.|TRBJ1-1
CASSHTGATEAFF
TGTGCCAGCAGCCACACAGGGGCCACTGAAGCTTTCTTT
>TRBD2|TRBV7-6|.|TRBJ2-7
CASSLVASGESSYEQYF
TGTGCCAGCAGCTTAGTAGCTAGCGGGGAAAGCTCCTACGAGCAGTACTTC
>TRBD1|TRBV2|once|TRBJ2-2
CASRNDRGAGELFF
TGTGCCAGCAGAAATGACAGGGGCGCCGGGGAGCTGTTTTTT
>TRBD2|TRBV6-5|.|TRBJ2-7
CASLAGGRYEQYF
TGTGCCAGCCTAGCGGGAGGCCGCTACGAGCAGTACTTC
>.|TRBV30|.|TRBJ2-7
CAWGHYEQYF
TGTGCCTGGGGACACTACGAGCAGTACTTC
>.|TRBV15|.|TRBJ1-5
CATSRSYRDSNQPQHF
TGTGCCACCAGCAGATCATACAGGGATAGCAATCAGCCCCAGCATTTT
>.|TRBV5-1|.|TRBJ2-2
CASSLYPNTGELFF
TGCGCCAGCAGCTTGTATCCGAACACCGGGGAGCTGTTTTTT
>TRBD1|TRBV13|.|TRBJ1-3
CASSSGTAGDTIYF
TGTGCCAGCAGCTCCGGGACAGCGGGGGACACCATATATTTT
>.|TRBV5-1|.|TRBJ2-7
CASSLGTSGLYEQYF
TGCGCCAGCAGCTTGGGTACTAGTGGGTTGTACGAGCAGTACTTC
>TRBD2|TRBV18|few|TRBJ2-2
CASSLQGLASTGELFF
TGTGCCAGCTCACTGCAGGGACTAGCGAGCACCGGGGAGCTGTTTTTT
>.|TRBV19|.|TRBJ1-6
CASSIDRGIGNSPLHF
TGTGCCAGTAGTATAGATCGCGGGATCGGGAATTCACCCCTCCACTTT
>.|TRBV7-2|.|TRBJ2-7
CASSLREPTYEQYF
TGTGCCAGCAGCCTCAGGGAACCGACCTACGAGCAGTACTTC
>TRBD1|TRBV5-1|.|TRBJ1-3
CASRAGGTSGNTIYF
TGCGCCAGCAGAGCAGGGGGAACCTCTGGAAACACCATATATTTT
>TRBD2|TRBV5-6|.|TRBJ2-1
CASSLVASGYNEQFF
TGTGCCAGCAGCTTGGTGGCTAGCGGCTACAATGAGCAGTTCTTC